This entry lists 21 T cell receptor beta chains sequenced from one sample in a study of blood T cell repertoires in COVID-19. The assay was immunoSEQ multiplex PCR, and TCRdb's table has in-frame clones only and misses some. Among about 210,000 clones listed, approximately 85% were seen once. Sequencing input: peripheral blood. These receptor sequences come from a man between 45 and 60 years old with COVID-19, enrolled during active disease.

The genes are TRBV29-1 and TRBJ2-3; 9 nucleotides match TRBD2. Germline CDR1 SQVTM, CDR2 ANQGSEA. CDR3 size: 15 residues. The V gene end was trimmed by 4 bases and the J gene end by 0 bases; junction bases not matched to a gene: 5. The CDR3: CSVGRLAGSTDTQYF. CDR3 nucleotide sequence: TGCAGCGTTGGGAGGCTAGCGGGAAGCACAGATACGCAGTATTTT.

J is TRBJ2-7 and V is TRBV4-2; possibly TRBD2 for D (6 bases). The CDR3 contains 16 residues. V lost 0 bases to trimming and J lost 0 bases, with 12 bases between them. Germline CDR1 is LGHNA and CDR2 is YNFKEQ. CDR3 sequence (DNA): TGTGCCAGCAGCCAAGACGGGAGCGCGAGCTCCTACGAGCAGTACTTC. It encodes CASSQDGSASSYEQYF.

In DNA, the CDR3 is TGTGCCAGTAGTATTCAGGCGGGGGCCAACGTCCTGACTTTC. This codes for CASSIQAGANVLTF. The rearrangement links TRBV19 to TRBJ2-6; D is unclear. CDR1 and CDR2 (germline): LNHDA, SQIVND (reference sequence). The V gene lost 3 bases and the J gene lost 4 bases, with 7 bases spanning the gap. This CDR3 contains 14 residues.

This chain connects TRBV29-1 to TRBJ1-1; no definite D call. The CDR3 totals 11 residues. The germline V gene encodes CDR1 SQVTM and CDR2 ANQGSEA. The germline V and J ends were trimmed by 4 bases and 1 base, with 4 bases remaining between them. The CDR3 nucleotides read TGCAGCGTTGTGGCGAACACTGAAGCTTTCTTT. It encodes CSVVANTEAFF.

CDR3 sequence reads: CASSRHPTNEKLFF. The CDR3 DNA is TGTGCCAGCAGCCGACATCCTACTAATGAAAAACTGTTTTTT. This chain links TRBV6-5 with TRBJ1-4; D call uncertain. Germline CDR1 MNHEY, CDR2 SVGAGI. Trimming removed 6 bases from V and 2 bases from J, with 10 bases in between. The CDR3 is 14 amino acids.

V is TRBV3-1 (or the pseudogene TRBV3-2) and J is TRBJ2-2; tentatively, D is TRBD1 (6 bases). The CDR3 is made up of 14 amino acids. CDR1 and CDR2 from the germline V gene are LGHDT and YNNKEL (reference sequence). V was cut by 3 bases and J by 7 bases, with 12 bases left in between. The CDR3 sequence is CASSHSGVGGELFF. The CDR3 bases are TGTGCCAGCAGCCACTCAGGGGTGGGCGGGGAGCTGTTTTTT.

The rearrangement uses TRBV7-2 and TRBJ2-7, with D uncertain. The length of the CDR3 is 14 residues. Trimming pared 1 base from V and 2 bases from J, leaving 9 bases between. The germline V gene encodes CDR1 SGHTA and CDR2 FQGNSA. The CDR3, as DNA: TGTGCCAGCAGCTTAGTCCTGGGCCCCTACGAGCAGTACTTC. This gives the protein CASSLVLGPYEQYF.

The chain employs TRBV5-4 and TRBJ1-1, with TRBD1 matching 8 bases. CDR1 is SGHNT, CDR2 YYREEE, per germline (reference sequence). This CDR3 contains 13 residues. Losses at the gene ends were 6 bases for V and 3 bases for J; bases not matched to a gene: 4. CDR3 coding DNA: TGTGCCAGCAAACCAGGGGGCTACACTGAAGCTTTCTTT. It yields the protein CASKPGGYTEAFF.

The genes are TRBV28 and TRBJ2-3; no clear D gene. V was pared by 7 bases and J by 2 bases, with 4 bases between. Germline V CDR1 and CDR2: MDHEN, SYDVKM. The CDR3 extends over 11 amino acids. CDR3 coding DNA: TGTGCCAGCACATCCACAGATACGCAGTATTTT. It translates to CASTSTDTQYF.

V usage is TRBV6-5 and J usage is TRBJ2-3; a weak D match, TRBD1 (6 bases). Germline CDR1 reads MNHEY; CDR2 reads SVGAGI. V lost 0 bases to trimming and J lost 0 bases, with 10 bases between them. The CDR3 consists of 16 residues. Here the CDR3 DNA reads TGTGCCAGCAGTTACTCGGACAGTTCTAGCACAGATACGCAGTATTTT. Protein sequence: CASSYSDSSSTDTQYF.

This clone appeared once. The chain combines TRBV7-9 with TRBJ2-7; tentative D call: TRBD1 (6 bases). This CDR3 comprises 16 residues. V was clipped by 3 bases and J by 3 bases, with 18 bases between them. The germline CDR1 and CDR2 sequences are SEHNR and FQNEAQ (reference sequence). The CDR3 protein is CASSFEPGHGLYEQYF. The CDR3 DNA reads TGTGCCAGCAGCTTCGAGCCGGGACATGGTCTCTACGAGCAGTACTTC.

The gene calls are TRBV27 and TRBJ1-6; D is uncertain. The CDR3 runs 16 residues. With 0 bases removed from V and 10 bases from J, the gap between germline ends came to 16 bases. Germline CDR1 MNHEY, CDR2 SMNVEV (reference sequence). The CDR3 region has the DNA TGTGCCAGCAGTTTATCTGCGGCAGCATCAAGATCACCCCTCCACTTT. It translates to CASSLSAAASRSPLHF.

This clone turned up a few times. The rearrangement joins TRBV19 to TRBJ1-5; 9 bases line up with TRBD1. V was clipped by 4 bases and J by 6 bases; unmatched bases: 7. The CDR3 runs 15 residues. Per the germline V gene, CDR1 is LNHDA and CDR2 is SQIVND (reference sequence). In nucleotides, the CDR3 is TGTGCCAGTAGTAGAGGACAGGGGCATATTCAGCCCCAGCATTTT. Its protein product is CASSRGQGHIQPQHF.

V gene TRBV11-2 combines with J gene TRBJ1-4; D remains ambiguous. Germline-derived CDR1 and CDR2 are SGHAT and FQNNGV. The CDR3 runs to 14 residues. The V end lost 3 bases, the J end lost 7 bases, and 12 bases lay between the germline ends. The CDR3 DNA reads as TGTGCCAGCAGCTTCGGGAGAATGGGTGAAAAACTGTTTTTT. This translates into CASSFGRMGEKLFF.

This clone showed up just once. The rearrangement joins TRBV7-2 to TRBJ2-1; 10 nucleotides align to TRBD2. This CDR3 spans 16 amino acids. Unmatched junction bases numbered 5, after V lost 2 bases and J lost 4 bases. Germline V gives CDR1 SGHTA, CDR2 FQGNSA. The CDR3 coding sequence is TGTGCCAGCAGCTTATGGTCTAGCGGGAGATACAATGAGCAGTTCTTC. This sequence encodes CASSLWSSGRYNEQFF.

V is TRBV18 and J is TRBJ1-6, with D possibly TRBD1 on 5 matching bases. The germline gives CDR1 KGHSH, CDR2 LQKENI. Trimming cost V 3 bases and J 14 bases, with 14 bases left between them. This CDR3 is 13 amino acids long. The CDR3 DNA is TGTGCCAGCTCACCGGGGCCCTGGGGAACCCTCCACTTT. It translates to CASSPGPWGTLHF.

This chain connects TRBV30 to TRBJ1-5; D is ambiguous. Trimming took off 2 bases at V and 6 bases at J, with 11 bases between the two ends. CDR3 length: 13 amino acids. Germline assignment: CDR1 GTSNPN and CDR2 SVGIG (reference sequence). CDR3 loop: CAWSPGIVQPQHF. The CDR3 bases are TGTGCCTGGAGTCCGGGAATAGTTCAGCCCCAGCATTTT. The full variable domain, completed using reference TRBV30 and TRBJ1-5, is SQTIHQWPATLVQPVGSPLSLECTVEGTSNPNLYWYRQAAGRGLQLLFYSVGIGQISSEVPQNLSASRPQDRQFILSSKKLLLSDSGFYLCAWSPGIVQPQHFGDGTRLSIL.

This clone was seen a single time. The chain couples TRBV6-5 to TRBJ2-5; TRBD1 matches at 9 bases. From germline, CDR1 is MNHEY and CDR2 SVGAGI. The CDR3 has 13 residues. V lost 6 bases and J lost 3; bases outside the gene matches: 2. CDR3 sequence: CASRGTGKETQYF. CDR3 nucleotide sequence: TGTGCCAGCAGAGGGACAGGGAAAGAGACCCAGTACTTC.

The chain carries TRBV4-1 and TRBJ1-2; D ambiguous. Between the trimmed V and J ends, which lost 8 bases and 4 bases, there was a span of 20 bases. This CDR3 is built from 15 residues. Germline V gene data show CDR1 as MGHRA and CDR2 as YSYEKL. The CDR3 DNA follows: TGCGCCAGCTCGAAGCCGGGATGGGATTTCTATGGCTACACCTTC. Translated: CASSKPGWDFYGYTF.

The rearrangement uses TRBV5-1 and TRBJ2-5; TRBD1 matches at 8 bases. V dropped 2 bases and J dropped 1; count of bases not matched to a gene: 7. This CDR3 comprises 16 residues. Germline CDR1 is SGHRS and CDR2 is YFSETQ. The CDR3 here is CASSLPGQAIQETQYF. Written as DNA, the CDR3 is TGCGCCAGCAGCTTACCGGGACAGGCTATCCAAGAGACCCAGTACTTC.

The chain joins TRBV11-2 to TRBJ2-7; tentative D call: TRBD1 (5 bases). V gave up 5 bases and J gave up 6 bases, with 20 bases separating them. The germline CDR1 and CDR2 sequences are SGHAT and FQNNGV. The CDR3 is 15 residues long. CDR3 bases: TGTGCCAGCAGCCAGGGTGGGGTAACAGGCCCCGAGCAGTACTTC. Translated: CASSQGGVTGPEQYF.